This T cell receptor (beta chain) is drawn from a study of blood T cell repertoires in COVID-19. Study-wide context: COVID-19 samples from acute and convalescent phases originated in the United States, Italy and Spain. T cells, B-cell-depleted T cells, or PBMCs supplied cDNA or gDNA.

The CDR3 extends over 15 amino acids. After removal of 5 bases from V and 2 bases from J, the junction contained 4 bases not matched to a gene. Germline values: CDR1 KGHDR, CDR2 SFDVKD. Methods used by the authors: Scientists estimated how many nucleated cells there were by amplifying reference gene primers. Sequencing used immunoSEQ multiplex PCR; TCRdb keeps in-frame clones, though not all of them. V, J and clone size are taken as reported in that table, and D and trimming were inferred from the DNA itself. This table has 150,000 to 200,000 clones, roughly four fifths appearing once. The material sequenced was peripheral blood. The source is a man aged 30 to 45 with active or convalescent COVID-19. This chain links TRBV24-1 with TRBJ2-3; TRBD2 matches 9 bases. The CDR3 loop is CATSVSGGYTDTQYF. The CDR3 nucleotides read TGTGCCACCAGTGTCAGCGGGGGGTACACAGATACGCAGTATTTT.